The clone carrying this TCR beta chain was observed many times. Antigen unknown. This record belongs to a study of blood T cells in healthy people across ages. Trimming took off 1 base at V and 5 bases at J, with 19 bases between the two ends. The CDR3 has 17 residues. Germline CDR1 and CDR2: LGHNA and YSLEER. General study points: Among long-lived donors, naive CD4+ cells were more numerous and diversity higher than in aged donors. The diversity estimates, figures obtained from one million T cells, were considered underestimates.

Through a sample-barcoded 5' primer and a J-beta primer mix, a second PCR was run for about 6 to 12 cycles. Each CDR3 protein gets one entry after TCRdb re-called the 5' RACE reads with MiXCR. This sample has roughly 650,000 distinct CDR3 sequences; 32% occur once, and the top ten carry roughly 15%. This chain connects TRBV4-3 to TRBJ2-3, with D unresolved. The sample consisted of blood. The receptor was derived from a woman over 75 in good health. In DNA form, the CDR3 reads TGCGCCAGCAGCCAAGGTAGCAGGACGGGTCGCGGAGATACGCAGTATTTT. Translating it yields CASSQGSRTGRGDTQYF.